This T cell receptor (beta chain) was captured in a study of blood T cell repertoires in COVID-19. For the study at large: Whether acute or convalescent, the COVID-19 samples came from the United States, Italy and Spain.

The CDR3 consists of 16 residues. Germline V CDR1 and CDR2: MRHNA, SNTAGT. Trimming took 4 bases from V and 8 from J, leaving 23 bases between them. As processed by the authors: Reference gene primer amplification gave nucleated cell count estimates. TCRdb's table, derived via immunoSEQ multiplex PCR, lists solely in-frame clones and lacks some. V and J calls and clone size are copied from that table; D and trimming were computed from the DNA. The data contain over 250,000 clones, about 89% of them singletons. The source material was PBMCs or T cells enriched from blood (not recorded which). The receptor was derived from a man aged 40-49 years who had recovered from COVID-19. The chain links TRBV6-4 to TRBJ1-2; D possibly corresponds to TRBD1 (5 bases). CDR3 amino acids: CASSAVIGGRVGGYTF. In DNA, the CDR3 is TGTGCCAGCAGTGCCGTAATCGGGGGACGGGTCGGAGGCTACACCTTC.